These 20 T cell receptor beta chains came from one sample sequenced in a study of cytomegalovirus exposure and HLA in healthy donors. With 60 Vbeta and 13 Jbeta primers, the PCR was carried out. TCRdb keeps only in-frame clones here, not all; method: immunoSEQ multiplex PCR. The table lists 150,000 to 200,000 clones, approximately 80% of them singletons. Sequences were obtained from PBMCs. The receptor source for this set is a man between 45 and 60 years old in good health and CMV-seropositive.

V gene TRBV9 combines with J gene TRBJ2-5, with 11 positions matching TRBD2. Germline V gene sequence: CDR1 SGDLS, CDR2 YYNGEE. The length of the CDR3 is 15 residues. J gave up 2 bases and V 6 bases, and 6 bases lay outside the gene matches. The CDR3 loop reads CASNSGGAPQETQYF. CDR3 bases: TGTGCCAGCAATAGCGGGGGGGCCCCTCAAGAGACCCAGTACTTC.

The chain links TRBV6-4 to TRBJ1-5; D remains unclear. CDR1 is MRHNA, CDR2 SNTAGT, per germline. CDR3 length: 13 residues. Trimming took 2 bases from V and 6 from J, leaving 8 bases between them. CDR3 coding DNA: TGTGCCAGCAGTGACGGGCGGGGTCAGCCCCAGCATTTT. It specifies CASSDGRGQPQHF.

This clone was counted a few times. V and J are TRBV5-6 and TRBJ2-2; tentative D call: TRBD2 (5 bases). CDR1 SGHDT and CDR2 YYEEEE come from the germline V gene. Trimming left V 9 bases short and J 0 bases short, with 12 bases between. The CDR3 is made up of 14 amino acids. The CDR3 nucleotides are TGTGCCACCGGAGGAGGCGCGAACACCGGGGAGCTGTTTTTT. Amino acid sequence: CATGGGANTGELFF.

This rearrangement joins TRBV7-3 to TRBJ2-2; 7 bases are a match to TRBD1. This CDR3 is 15 amino acids long. The J segment lost 5 bases and the V segment lost 4 bases, leaving 7 bases of the junction unmatched. Germline V gene data show CDR1 as SGHTA and CDR2 as FQGTGA. The CDR3 loop reads CASSSSRGSTGELFF. CDR3 nucleotides: TGTGCCAGCAGCTCTTCCAGGGGGAGTACCGGGGAGCTGTTTTTT.

In its sample, this clone was seen a few times. The rearrangement uses TRBV2 and TRBJ1-2, with no clear D. The CDR3 consists of 11 residues. The germline V and J ends were trimmed by 4 bases and 3 bases, with 3 bases remaining between them. Germline CDR1 SNHLY, CDR2 FYNNEI. The CDR3 DNA reads as TGTGCCAGCAGTGCCGACTATGGCTACACCTTC. This encodes CASSADYGYTF.

In its sample, this clone was seen a few times. The chain has TRBV28 and TRBJ2-5, with TRBD1 matching over 7 bases. The CDR3 spans 13 residues. CDR1 is MDHEN, CDR2 SYDVKM, per germline. Germline trimming cut 6 bases from V and 7 bases from J; bases unmatched to any gene: 8. CDR3 DNA: TGTGCCAGCAGATCGGGACAGAGATTGACCCAGTACTTC. This sequence encodes CASRSGQRLTQYF.

CDR3: CASSPVVNRGNTEAFF. The CDR3 DNA reads as TGTGCCAGCTCACCAGTAGTGAACAGGGGGAACACTGAAGCTTTCTTT. J is TRBJ1-1 and V is TRBV18, with 7 bases lining up with TRBD1. Germline V gene lookup returns CDR1 KGHSH and CDR2 LQKENI. The CDR3 spans 16 residues. V was pared by 2 bases and J by 1 base, with 7 bases of the junction left unmatched.

This chain uses TRBV5-4 with TRBJ1-1, with D tentatively TRBD1 (5 bases). The germline V gene has CDR1 SGHNT and CDR2 YYREEE (reference sequence). The CDR3 contains 14 residues. V gave up 0 bases and J gave up 4 bases, with 10 bases separating them. This CDR3 is CASSLEGRITEAFF. CDR3 DNA sequence: TGTGCCAGCAGCTTGGAGGGGCGGATCACTGAAGCTTTCTTT.

The genes are TRBV5-1 and TRBJ1-2, with 7 nucleotides matching TRBD1. The germline V gene encodes CDR1 SGHRS and CDR2 YFSETQ. This CDR3 region has 13 residues. Trimming took 3 bases from V and 8 from J; bases not matched to a gene: 7. In nucleotides, the CDR3 is TGCGCCAGCAGCTCCAATTCAGGGGGGGGCTACACCTTC. It specifies CASSSNSGGGYTF.

This chain links TRBV6-6 with TRBJ2-7; TRBD2 agrees at 10 bases. V lost 8 bases to trimming and J lost 9 bases; unmatched junction nucleotides: 4. CDR1 is MNHNY and CDR2 is SVGAGI in the germline V gene (reference sequence). This CDR3 is 11 amino acids long. CDR3 in amino acids: CASVAGGRQYF. The CDR3 DNA reads TGTGCCAGCGTAGCGGGGGGCCGGCAGTACTTC.

This chain uses TRBV30 with TRBJ1-4; 9 bases fit TRBD1. This CDR3 spans 14 amino acids. The germline CDR1 and CDR2 sequences are GTSNPN and SVGIG (reference sequence). Trimming removed 3 bases from V and 8 bases from J; junction bases left unmatched: 7. As DNA, the CDR3 is TGTGCCTGGAGGCCACAGGGGGCCGGGGAAAAACTGTTTTTT. Its translation: CAWRPQGAGEKLFF.

V usage is TRBV29-1 and J usage is TRBJ2-7, with 9 nucleotides matching TRBD1. The CDR3 spans 14 residues. Trimming at V came to 5 bases and at J to 3 bases, leaving 8 bases not matched to a gene. From germline, CDR1 is SQVTM and CDR2 ANQGSEA. The CDR3 sequence: CSVLKVTGGYEQYF. CDR3 nucleotide sequence: TGCAGCGTTTTAAAAGTGACAGGGGGCTACGAGCAGTACTTC.

This rearrangement joins TRBV4-2 to TRBJ2-7, with TRBD2 matching 15 bases. The J segment lost 5 bases and the V segment lost 0 bases, leaving 8 bases of the junction unmatched. CDR1 is LGHNA, CDR2 YNFKEQ, per germline. CDR3 length: 18 amino acids. This chain's CDR3 is CASSQEVRTSGGADEQYF. The DNA for the CDR3 is TGTGCCAGCAGCCAAGAGGTGAGGACTAGCGGGGGGGCCGACGAGCAGTACTTC.

This chain uses TRBV2 with TRBJ1-1; 8 bases match TRBD1. The CDR3 has 15 residues. V shed 7 bases, J shed 1 base, and the junction held 8 bases outside the gene matches. Germline CDR1 SNHLY, CDR2 FYNNEI. CDR3 coding DNA: TGTGCCAGCAATGGCAGGGGGCTCGAGAACACTGAAGCTTTCTTT. Its protein product is CASNGRGLENTEAFF. Together with reference TRBV2 and TRBJ1-1, the CDR3 gives the full variable domain: EPEVTQTPSHQVTQMGQEVILRCVPISNHLYFYWYRQILGQKVEFLVSFYNNEISEKSEIFDDQFSVERPDGSNFTLKIRSTKLEDSAMYFCASNGRGLENTEAFFGQGTRLTVV.

The genes are TRBV4-3 and TRBJ2-3; D is unclear. This CDR3 is built from 13 residues. The V and J ends lost 5 bases and 2 bases respectively, with 8 bases between them. Germline assignment: CDR1 LGHNA and CDR2 YSLEER. CDR3 coding DNA: TGCGCCAGCAGCTACAAAGTCACAGATACGCAGTATTTT. Translation: CASSYKVTDTQYF.

This rearrangement joins TRBV4-3 to TRBJ2-7; no definite D call. Trimming cost V 0 bases and J 0 bases, with 6 bases left between them. This CDR3 region has 14 residues. Germline loops: CDR1 LGHNA, CDR2 YSLEER. CDR3 sequence (DNA): TGCGCCAGCAGCCAAGAAAAGAGCTCCTACGAGCAGTACTTC. Translated: CASSQEKSSYEQYF.

This clone has a handful of counts. This chain connects TRBV30 to TRBJ1-2, with 7 bases fitting TRBD1. The length of the CDR3 is 13 residues. Germline-derived CDR1 and CDR2 are GTSNPN and SVGIG (reference sequence). V was clipped by 4 bases and J by 6 bases; unmatched bases: 8. In DNA form, the CDR3 reads TGTGCCTGGAACGAGGGGGCGGTCCATGGCTACACCTTC. Its translation: CAWNEGAVHGYTF.

CDR3 bases: TGCGCCAGCAGCCAAGAAGGGGCAGGGGGCCCCGGGGAGCTGTTTTTT. It translates to CASSQEGAGGPGELFF. J is TRBJ2-2 and V is TRBV4-1; 8 bases align to TRBD1. J gave up 6 bases and V 0 bases, and 6 bases lay outside the gene matches. The V gene's germline CDR1 is MGHRA and CDR2 YSYEKL. The CDR3 runs to 16 residues.

This clone was detected once. This chain connects TRBV6-5 to TRBJ1-5; D gene uncertain. Between the trimmed V and J ends, which lost 0 bases and 4 bases, there was a span of 10 bases. The CDR3 loop spans 15 amino acids. The germline V gene has CDR1 MNHEY and CDR2 SVGAGI. The CDR3 DNA is TGTGCCAGCAGTTACTCGATTCGCAGTAATCAGCCCCAGCATTTT. It encodes CASSYSIRSNQPQHF.

V is TRBV5-5 and J is TRBJ1-5; a weak D match, TRBD1 (6 bases). V lost 4 bases and J lost 4, with 15 bases in between. The CDR3 contains 15 residues. CDR1 is SGHKS and CDR2 is YYEKEE in the germline V gene (reference sequence). Written as DNA, the CDR3 is TGTGCCAGCAGCGCGGGGGACACAAGAAATCAGCCCCAGCATTTT. This gives the protein CASSAGDTRNQPQHF.